The text below deals with one T cell receptor (beta chain). These data originate in a study of blood T cell repertoires in COVID-19. In germline, CDR1 is KGHDR, CDR2 SFDVKD. V was pared by 2 bases and J by 4 bases, with 8 bases of the junction left unmatched. CDR3 length equals 16 residues. Sequenced by immunoSEQ multiplex PCR; TCRdb stores in-frame clones only, minus some. Among approximately 200,000 clones listed, around 90% were seen once. Source material: PBMCs or T cells enriched from blood (not recorded which). The clonotype originates from a man aged 25 to 40 in a cohort exposed to, infected with or recovered from COVID-19 (not recorded which). V is TRBV24-1 and J is TRBJ2-3, with 7 nucleotides matching TRBD2. CDR3 protein: CATSDYTAGIADTQYF. The DNA of the CDR3 is TGTGCCACCAGTGATTACACAGCGGGAATCGCAGATACGCAGTATTTT.